These 7 T cell receptor beta chains originate from one sample sequenced in a study of shared clonotypes between healthy human individuals. The repertoire was sequenced with immunoSEQ multiplex PCR; TCRdb's copy has only in-frame clones and lacks some. Found here are 1.5 million to 2.5 million clones, approximately 94% of them singletons; the top ten hold more than 0.95%. Positively selected for CCR7, the CD45RO-negative cells used as naive CD8 cells excluded terminally differentiated effector memory CD45RA+ cells. Source material: naive CD8+ T cells sorted from blood. The receptors derive from a young man in good health.

The chain carries TRBV27 and TRBJ2-2; the D is unclear. The CDR3 consists of 13 residues. Germline values: CDR1 MNHEY, CDR2 SMNVEV (reference sequence). With 2 bases removed from V and 3 bases from J, the gap between germline ends came to 4 bases. Written as DNA, the CDR3 is TGTGCCAGCAGTTTACAGTACACCGGGGAGCTGTTTTTT. Protein: CASSLQYTGELFF.

The rearrangement links TRBV7-6 to TRBJ2-2, with 12 bases that match TRBD2. The V gene end was trimmed by 4 bases and the J gene end by 5 bases; junction bases not matched to a gene: 11. Germline V gene lookup returns CDR1 SGHVS and CDR2 FNYEAQ. The CDR3 covers 18 residues. The CDR3 nucleotides read TGTGCCAGCAGCTCACAACTAGCGGGGGGCCCGGGAACCGGGGAGCTGTTTTTT. Amino acids: CASSSQLAGGPGTGELFF.

This clone appeared once. The chain recombines TRBV7-9 with TRBJ2-7; D gene ambiguous. Looked up from germline, CDR1 is SEHNR and CDR2 is FQNEAQ (reference sequence). V was clipped by 1 base and J by 2 bases, with 6 bases between them. The length of the CDR3 is 13 residues. CDR3 residues: CASSLGVAYEQYF. The CDR3 DNA follows: TGTGCCAGCAGCTTAGGGGTTGCCTACGAGCAGTACTTC.

The chain links TRBV7-3 to TRBJ2-3; D gene uncertain. CDR3 size: 17 residues. The V end lost 0 bases, the J end lost 2 bases, and 15 bases lay between the germline ends. CDR1 and CDR2 from the germline V gene are SGHTA and FQGTGA. The CDR3 loop is CASSLTPRQQYTDTQYF. The CDR3 DNA reads as TGTGCCAGCAGCTTAACCCCGAGGCAGCAGTACACAGATACGCAGTATTTT.

This chain connects TRBV21-1 to TRBJ2-1; the table's TRBD2 call for D was not verified on the DNA. TRBV21-1 counts as a pseudogene. The CDR3 is made up of 12 amino acids. CDR3 in DNA: TGTGCCAGCAGCAAATTATACAATGAGCAGTTCTTC. Its translation: CASSKLYNEQFF.

The V call is TRBV4-1, the J call TRBJ2-7; 8 bases map to TRBD1. CDR3 length: 12 amino acids. V dropped 5 bases and J dropped 6; count of bases not matched to a gene: 3. The germline CDR1 and CDR2 sequences are MGHRA and YSYEKL. CDR3: CASSATGVEQYF. Here the CDR3 DNA reads TGCGCCAGCAGCGCGACAGGGGTCGAGCAGTACTTC.

This clone was recorded only once. V is TRBV11-2 and J is TRBJ2-7; no reliable D call. The length of the CDR3 is 13 residues. The germline CDR1 and CDR2 sequences are SGHAT and FQNNGV. V lost 4 bases to trimming and J lost 9 bases, with 16 bases between them. The CDR3 DNA reads as TGTGCCAGCAGCTACGTGACTTCCCGCGGGCAGTACTTC. It yields the protein CASSYVTSRGQYF. The complete variable domain, with remaining parts taken from reference TRBV11-2 and TRBJ2-7, reads EAGVAQSPRYKIIEKRQSVAFWCNPISGHATLYWYQQILGQGPKLLIQFQNNGVVDDSQLPKDRFSAERLKGVDSTLKIQPAKLEDSAVYLCASSYVTSRGQYFGPGTRLTVT.